This TCR beta chain derives from a study of blood T cell repertoires in COVID-19. Study-level background: Sources were T cells, B-cell-depleted T cells, or PBMCs; the material itself was cDNA or gDNA.

In the source study's methods: Nucleated cell number was recorded as an estimate derived from reference gene primer amplification. Sequencing used immunoSEQ multiplex PCR; TCRdb keeps in-frame clones, though not all of them. Clonal size and the V and J genes are those of that table, whereas D and trimming came from the DNA. The sample has approximately 250,000 clones; about 86% are singletons. Recruitment covered about two dozen US areas and drew participants whose ages spanned about 18 to 90 years. Sequenced material: PBMCs or T cells enriched from blood (not recorded which). This clonotype was obtained from a man aged 25 to 45 with acute COVID-19.

This CDR3 reads CASSRRSGGVNEKLFF. The CDR3 DNA reads TGTGCCAGCAGCCGCCGCTCGGGGGGAGTGAATGAAAAACTGTTTTTT. The chain links TRBV3-1 (or the pseudogene TRBV3-2) to TRBJ1-4; tentative D call: TRBD1 (5 bases). The germline CDR1 and CDR2 sequences are LGHDT and YNNKEL (reference sequence). V dropped 4 bases and J dropped 5 bases, with 17 bases sitting between them. The CDR3 totals 16 residues.